The rows below give T cell receptor beta chains drawn from one sample of a study of shared clonotypes between healthy human individuals. Clones were read by immunoSEQ multiplex PCR, and TCRdb kept only the in-frame ones, dropping some. The sample lists about 480,000 clones, around 79% seen once, with roughly an eighth in the top ten. Sequenced sample: PBMCs. All receptors come from a woman aged 40 to 50 in good health. Some clones in this sample may be carry-over from other donors' samples. CDR3s include the opening cysteine and the closing phenylalanine or tryptophan. Each record gives: clone size, V gene, J gene, CDR3 protein. A clone size is listed for some rows: how often the clone was seen (once, few, many), or a class if it is expanded.

.	TRBV2	TRBJ2-5	CASSDRGRETQYF
.	TRBV7-9	TRBJ1-3	CASSLMDSGNTIYF
.	TRBV6-6	TRBJ2-7	CASSYVQGPNYEQYF
.	TRBV5-6	TRBJ2-5	CASSVGTGQGEQYF
.	TRBV5-6	TRBJ1-5	CASSSTRQDQPQHF
few	TRBV2	TRBJ2-1	CASSEGYNEQFF
few	TRBV25-1	TRBJ2-7	CASSESRVPHYEQYF
few	TRBV5-4	TRBJ2-1	CASSLDGSEQFF
.	TRBV7-2	TRBJ2-1	CASSPRPSGDNEQFF
.	TRBV15	TRBJ2-5	CATSRDYQETQYF
few	TRBV28	TRBJ2-4	CASSGRKGKNIQYF
.	TRBV28	TRBJ2-3	CASSLPPLSQVIDTQYF
.	TRBV5-1	TRBJ2-2	CASSLGTGSNTGELFF
.	TRBV7-2	TRBJ2-7	CASSLDGTAPREQYF
.	TRBV2	TRBJ2-7	CASVRDTLNEQYF
.	TRBV5-4	TRBJ2-1	CASSSTSGSDNEQFF
.	TRBV29-1	TRBJ2-7	CSVEAPGGEQYF
.	TRBV15	TRBJ2-1	CATSRVYNEQFF
few	TRBV28	TRBJ2-1	CASSISEQFF
.	TRBV18	TRBJ2-5	CASSLWTGPQETQYF
.	TRBV11-2	TRBJ1-5	CASSPGDYSNQPQHF
.	TRBV6-5	TRBJ1-2	CASSYSRAGEVYGYTF
.	TRBV5-4	TRBJ1-1	CASSLGGTGTGPEAFF
.	TRBV4-3	TRBJ2-5	CASSQEGRRGETQYF
.	TRBV11-2	TRBJ1-4	CASSLFGGPTNEKLFF
.	TRBV19	TRBJ2-3	CASSIVHMRQGTSDTQYF
.	TRBV7-2	TRBJ1-1	CASSLVRNTEAFF
.	TRBV6-1	TRBJ2-1	CASSEAGYPSNEQFF
.	TRBV5-1	TRBJ2-2	CASSQGQGAAGELFF
.	TRBV20-1	TRBJ2-5	CSAQDQETQYF
.	TRBV27	TRBJ2-2	CASSLSGRNTGELFF
.	TRBV6-1	TRBJ2-7	CASGEEGTGFYEQYF
.	TRBV11-2	TRBJ2-3	CASRTLAGEGTDTQYF
once	TRBV28	.	CASKQGGYEQYF
.	TRBV28	TRBJ2-2	CASSLPPDRAWELFF
few	TRBV18	TRBJ1-1	CASSGYEDTEAFF
.	TRBV15	TRBJ2-3	CATSRVSDTQYF
.	TRBV27	TRBJ1-1	CASSPLSARKAFF
.	TRBV11-1	TRBJ2-1	CASSPPRANEQFF
.	TRBV18	TRBJ2-1	CASSNLIPSSYNEQFF
.	TRBV5-1	TRBJ2-3	CASSLSVSGSTDTQYF
.	TRBV7-2	TRBJ1-2	CASSLKGINYGYTF
.	TRBV7-9	TRBJ2-1	CASSRSSGITYNEQFF
once	TRBV7-3	TRBJ2-1	CASSFSGRGNEQFF
.	TRBV11-2	TRBJ1-2	CASSLRGEGRFYGYTF
.	TRBV5-1	TRBJ2-3	CASSPGQSTDTQYF
.	TRBV7-8	TRBJ2-3	CASSSGHHTDTQYF
.	TRBV7-8	TRBJ2-4	CASSPRTGRAAKNIQYF
.	TRBV7-9	TRBJ2-7	CASSSGTGSSYEQYF
.	TRBV5-5	TRBJ2-7	CASSLGDSPGYEQYF
.	TRBV4-1	TRBJ2-5	CASSPSHTSGSQPYF
.	TRBV18	TRBJ2-5	CASSPTGSETQYF
.	TRBV7-6	TRBJ2-3	CASSLGDRDRQYF
few	TRBV5-1	TRBJ1-1	CASTRGGTVNTEAFF